This T cell receptor (beta chain) was identified in a study of shared clonotypes between healthy human individuals. The overall study: The plates for each donor numbered three CD4 naive, three CD4 memory, two CD8 naive and one CD8 memory. Study outcomes and limitations: Clonotypes that were shared across a handful of donors made up about 5.1% of naive CD4 clonotypes.

Splitting the CD4+ cells yielded a CD45RA+ naive subset and a CD45RA-negative memory subset. This CDR3 region has 16 residues. Trimming left V 7 bases short and J 2 bases short, with 22 bases between. Germline V gives CDR1 SGHRS, CDR2 YFSETQ. Of note for this clone: Its antigen remains unidentified.

Clones were sequenced by immunoSEQ multiplex PCR, and TCRdb holds only the in-frame ones, with some missing. The table shows over a million clones, with 95% to 99% occurring only once. The chain links TRBV5-1 to TRBJ2-7, with D perhaps TRBD2 (6 bases). Source material: naive CD4+ T cells sorted from blood. Subset indicated: CD45RA+ positively selected. The sequence derives from a man aged 25 to 45 in good health. CDR3 amino acids: CASSVGLAGIAYEQYF. CDR3 DNA: TGCGCCAGCTCCGTCGGGTTGGCGGGGATAGCCTACGAGCAGTACTTC.